A single TCR beta chain is shown here with its context. Germline V gene lookup returns CDR1 KGHDR and CDR2 SFDVKD. After removal of 4 bases from V and 4 bases from J, the junction contained 3 bases not matched to a gene. The CDR3 loop spans 14 amino acids. This specimen comes from a study of blood T cell repertoires in COVID-19. Method: immunoSEQ multiplex PCR; TCRdb's copy keeps in-frame clones and lacks some. The table lists tens of thousands of clones, roughly nine tenths of them singletons. The V and J genes are TRBV24-1 and TRBJ2-7; the match to TRBD2 covers 10 bases. Sequenced sample: peripheral blood. The receptor was derived from a man aged 50 to 59 with acute or convalescent COVID-19. CDR3 in amino acids: CATSESSGSYEQYF. In DNA, the CDR3 is TGTGCCACCAGTGAGTCTAGCGGGAGTTACGAGCAGTACTTC.